A selection of T cell receptor beta chains follows, all from one sample in a study of blood T cells in healthy people across ages. MiXCR was run by TCRdb on the 5' RACE reads, yielding one entry per CDR3 protein. The table records 600,000 to 800,000 distinct CDR3 sequences, around 20% of them present only once. Material: blood. Receptors originate from a man aged 70-80 years in good health. Both conserved end residues are part of each CDR3. The D gene is left open where the match is weak. Clone size is given for some rows only: seen once, a few or many times, or a class if the clone is expanded.

abundance,v_gene,j_gene,d_gene,CDR3nt,CDR3aa
NA,TRBV20-1,TRBJ2-1,NA,TGCAGTGCGTCGGGGGACAATGAGCAGTTCTTC,CSASGDNEQFF
NA,TRBV5-1,TRBJ2-3,TRBD2,TGCGCCAGCAGCGTAACTAGCGGGAGAACAGATACGCAGTATTTT,CASSVTSGRTDTQYF
NA,TRBV28,TRBJ2-4,NA,TGTGCCAGCAGTTTATTAGTCGGGGGGCATAGAAACATTCAGTACTTC,CASSLLVGGHRNIQYF
few,TRBV20-1,TRBJ2-4,NA,TGCAGTGCTACTCCGGGACTCCTAGCCCAAAACATTCAGTACTTC,CSATPGLLAQNIQYF
NA,TRBV7-9,TRBJ1-4,TRBD1,TGTGCCAGCAGCCTTCGGACAGGGCGTACGGAAAAACTGTTTTTT,CASSLRTGRTEKLFF
NA,TRBV7-9,TRBJ2-3,TRBD2,TGTGCCAGCAGCCAGGGACTAGCTCTCCGCACAGATACGCAGTATTTT,CASSQGLALRTDTQYF
few,TRBV7-2,TRBJ2-1,TRBD2,TGTGCCAGCAGCCGGACTAGCGGGGCCTCCTACAATGAGCAGTTCTTC,CASSRTSGASYNEQFF
few,TRBV20-1,TRBJ1-2,NA,TGCAGTGCTAGACGCTCCTTCGACTCGGTCCGGTATGAGGACAACTATGGCTACACCTTC,CSARRSFDSVRYEDNYGYTF
many,TRBV7-9,TRBJ2-1,TRBD2,TGTGCCAGCAGCCCCCCTCGTGGGACTAAGTTCTTC,CASSPPRGTKFF
few,TRBV2,TRBJ1-5,NA,TGTGCCAGCAGAGCTACAGGGTTTAGCAATCAGCCCCAGCATTTT,CASRATGFSNQPQHF
NA,TRBV21-1,TRBJ2-5,NA,TGTGCCAGCAGCAAAGTCCGGGACAGGGAGGTTGAGACCCAGTACTTC,CASSKVRDREVETQYF
few,TRBV6-2/TRBV6-3,TRBJ2-1,TRBD2,TGTGCCAGCAGCTCACCGGGACTAGGTAGAAATGAGCAGTTCTTC,CASSSPGLGRNEQFF
NA,TRBV10-3,TRBJ2-7,TRBD2,TGTGCCATCAGTGAGGGGAGTAGCGGGAGTGTCTTCGAGCAGTACTTC,CAISEGSSGSVFEQYF
few,TRBV14,TRBJ1-4,NA,TGTGCCAGCAGCCGCAGTCCAACTAGTGAAAAACTGTTTTTT,CASSRSPTSEKLFF
NA,TRBV20-1,TRBJ2-5,TRBD2,TGCAGTGCTAGAGATTGGCGGGAGAACGAAGAGACCCAGTACTTC,CSARDWRENEETQYF
NA,TRBV6-5,TRBJ2-3,NA,TGTGCCAGCAAGGGGTGGGCAGATACGCAGTATTTT,CASKGWADTQYF
NA,TRBV19,TRBJ2-5,TRBD1,TGTGCCAGTAGTATTGGGCAGGGGGATGCCGCGACCCAGTACTTC,CASSIGQGDAATQYF
many,TRBV6-5,TRBJ2-4,TRBD1,TGTGCCAGCAGTTACTCAGGGGGACAGGGAAACATTCAGTACTTC,CASSYSGGQGNIQYF
NA,TRBV12-3/TRBV12-4,TRBJ2-7,TRBD2,TGTGCCAGCAGTTTTAGTAGCGGGAGGGCCTACGAGCAGTACTTC,CASSFSSGRAYEQYF
NA,TRBV6-2/TRBV6-3,TRBJ1-2,NA,TGTGCCAGCAATATACGGCAATCTAACTATGGCTACACCTTC,CASNIRQSNYGYTF
NA,TRBV19,TRBJ1-5,TRBD1,TGTGCCAGTAGTGTCAGGGGGCTGGGCAATCAGCCCCAGCATTTT,CASSVRGLGNQPQHF
NA,TRBV20-1,TRBJ2-5,TRBD2,TGCAGTGCTAGAGAGGCGGGCGGGAGGGGGTCTCGTGAGCAGTACTTC,CSAREAGGRGSREQYF
few,TRBV7-3,TRBJ2-5,TRBD1,TGTGCCAGCAGCTTAACCCGGGACAGAGGGGAGACCCAGTACTTC,CASSLTRDRGETQYF
NA,TRBV5-6,TRBJ2-1,NA,TGTGCCAGCAGCTTGGTTTCCCCAAGCTCCTACAATGAGCAGTTCTTC,CASSLVSPSSYNEQFF
NA,TRBV5-6,TRBJ2-3,TRBD2,TGTGCCAGCACCAAGGGACTATCCTCTAGCACAGATACGCAGTATTTT,CASTKGLSSSTDTQYF
NA,TRBV7-9,TRBJ2-7,NA,TGTGCCAGCAGCCCCAGCGTGGGGATTGAGCAGTACTTC,CASSPSVGIEQYF
NA,TRBV6-5,TRBJ2-5,TRBD1,TGTGCCAGCAGTTACTCGACAGGGTCTCGGGAGACCCAGTACTTC,CASSYSTGSRETQYF
NA,TRBV12-3/TRBV12-4,TRBJ1-4,NA,TGTGCCAGCAGTCCAACATGGGGTGTGGGTGAAAAACTGTTTTTT,CASSPTWGVGEKLFF
few,TRBV2,TRBJ2-7,TRBD2,TGTGCCAGCAGTGTATCATCTAGCGGGAGCGAGCAGTACTTC,CASSVSSSGSEQYF
few,TRBV12-3/TRBV12-4,TRBJ2-3,TRBD2,TGTGCCAGCAGTTTTCAGCGGGAGGGCGCGCAGTATTTT,CASSFQREGAQYF
NA,TRBV6-5,TRBJ2-3,TRBD2,TGTGCCAGCAGTTACTCGACCCCTTTAGCGGGAGGTTATGCAGATACGCAGTATTTT,CASSYSTPLAGGYADTQYF
few,TRBV4-1,TRBJ1-2,TRBD1,TGCGCCAGCAGCCAACCAGGGGGCGGTCATGGCTACACCTTC,CASSQPGGGHGYTF
NA,TRBV21-1,TRBJ2-5,NA,TGTGCCAGCAGCAGGACAAAACAGACGACGGGAGCAGAGACCCAGTACTTC,CASSRTKQTTGAETQYF
few,TRBV7-2,TRBJ2-1,NA,TGTGCCAGCAGCCCTAACGGGGTCTTAGGCTACAATGAGCAGTTCTTC,CASSPNGVLGYNEQFF
NA,TRBV12-3/TRBV12-4,TRBJ2-5,TRBD2,TGTGCCAGCAGGACTAGCGGAGTCCAAGAGACCCAGTACTTC,CASRTSGVQETQYF
few,TRBV12-3/TRBV12-4,TRBJ2-5,NA,TGTGCCAGCAGTTTAGGGTCTAGAGGGCCCTTCTTC,CASSLGSRGPFF
NA,TRBV11-2,TRBJ2-1,NA,TGTGCCAGCAGCTTAGCGTCCACGTGGAATGAGCAGTTCTTC,CASSLASTWNEQFF
few,TRBV6-6,TRBJ2-2,NA,TGTGCCAGCAGTTACTCGATGGCGTACACCGGGGAGCTGTTTTTT,CASSYSMAYTGELFF
many,TRBV24-1,TRBJ2-7,NA,TGTGCCACCAGTGATAGCGGGTCCCTGCACGAGCAGTACTTC,CATSDSGSLHEQYF
few,TRBV18,TRBJ1-3,NA,TGTGCCAGCTCACCCGAACTCTCTGGAAACACCATATATTTT,CASSPELSGNTIYF
many,TRBV20-1,TRBJ2-2,TRBD1,TGCAGCGCCCGACAGGGGGCGAACACCGGGGAGCTGTTTTTT,CSARQGANTGELFF
NA,TRBV7-7,TRBJ2-2,NA,TGTGCTAGCAGCTTGAAAGGGGGTACCGGGGAGCTGTTTTTT,CASSLKGGTGELFF
NA,TRBV19,TRBJ1-4,TRBD1,TGTGCCAGTAGTTCGGACAGGGGAGGAATTGGGCATGAAAAACTGTTTTTT,CASSSDRGGIGHEKLFF
NA,TRBV29-1,TRBJ1-2,TRBD1,TGCAGCACATACGGGACAGGGGGCTATGGCTACACCTTC,CSTYGTGGYGYTF
few,TRBV3-1,TRBJ2-1,NA,TGTGCCAGCACCCGTAGCCAGGACAATGAGCAGTTCTTC,CASTRSQDNEQFF
few,TRBV29-1,TRBJ2-3,NA,TGCAGCACCCGAGCGGACACCTCCGATACGCAGTATTTT,CSTRADTSDTQYF
few,TRBV20-1,TRBJ1-4,NA,TGCAGTGCTAGACAGGGACCTGATGAAAAACTGTTTTTT,CSARQGPDEKLFF
NA,TRBV5-1,TRBJ2-1,TRBD2,TGCGCCAGCATGTTCTCGAGTAGCGGGGTCTACAATGAGCAGTTCTTC,CASMFSSSGVYNEQFF
few,TRBV11-2,TRBJ2-3,NA,TGTGCCAGCAGCGTTAGCGGATCTAGCACAGATACGCAGTATTTT,CASSVSGSSTDTQYF
NA,TRBV7-6,TRBJ2-1,TRBD2,TGTGCCAGCAGCCTCGGGACTAGCGGTTTCTATGGACCCAATGAGCAGTTCTTC,CASSLGTSGFYGPNEQFF
NA,TRBV7-2,TRBJ1-4,NA,TGTGCCAGCAGCCTACAAAATGAAAAACTGTTTTTT,CASSLQNEKLFF
few,TRBV13,TRBJ2-1,TRBD2,TGTGCCAGCAGCTTTGTCGGGAGGTACTACAATGAGCAGTTCTTC,CASSFVGRYYNEQFF
NA,TRBV12-3/TRBV12-4,TRBJ1-3,TRBD1,TGTGCCAGCATTCCGGGACAGGGGGCTGGAAACACCATATATTTT,CASIPGQGAGNTIYF
many,TRBV27,TRBJ2-1,TRBD1,TGTGCCAGCAGTCCCTGGGACAGGGTCGATGAGCAGTTCTTC,CASSPWDRVDEQFF
few,TRBV30,TRBJ1-5,TRBD1,TGTGCCTGGAGTAAACAGGGGCCAGAACCCCAGCATTTT,CAWSKQGPEPQHF
NA,TRBV3-1,TRBJ2-1,TRBD2,TGTGCCCGCAGAGAACTAGCGAGTTCCTACAATGAGCAGTTCTTC,CARRELASSYNEQFF
few,TRBV12-3/TRBV12-4,TRBJ2-1,TRBD2,TGTGCCAGCAGTCCGGGACTAGCGGGAGAGAGCGAGCAGTTCTTC,CASSPGLAGESEQFF